Below, 13 T cell receptor beta chains from the same sample are listed, as sequenced in a study of blood T cell repertoires in COVID-19. Assay used: immunoSEQ multiplex PCR; TCRdb lists only in-frame clones, some missing. The sample records about 40,000 clones, 75% to 90% being singletons. Sample: peripheral blood. Receptor source: a woman aged 70-85 years with acute or convalescent COVID-19.

This clone was found a few times. The chain recombines TRBV19 with TRBJ1-6; no clear D gene. The V and J ends lost 3 bases and 5 bases respectively, with 8 bases between them. The CDR3 has 14 amino acids. Germline-derived CDR1 and CDR2 are LNHDA and SQIVND (reference sequence). The CDR3 DNA follows: TGTGCCAGTAGTATGAGGCAGAATAATTCACCCCTCCACTTT. Its translation is CASSMRQNNSPLHF.

This clone appeared a few times. The chain carries TRBV7-3 and TRBJ1-3, with 10 positions matching TRBD1. Germline V gene data show CDR1 as SGHTA and CDR2 as FQGTGA. The CDR3 extends over 13 amino acids. In DNA, the CDR3 is TGTGCGAGCGGGACAGGGGAGGGAAACACCATATATTTT. Translating it yields CASGTGEGNTIYF.

The rearrangement joins TRBV6-6 to TRBJ1-5, with D possibly matching TRBD1 (5 bases). The CDR3 runs to 14 residues. With 5 bases removed from V and 5 bases from J, the gap between germline ends came to 13 bases. Germline CDR1 MNHNY, CDR2 SVGAGI (reference sequence). DNA of the CDR3: TGTGCCAGCAGTCCACCAGGGATGCATCAGCCCCAGCATTTT. Residues: CASSPPGMHQPQHF.

The J gene is TRBJ2-2, the V gene TRBV6-2 or TRBV6-3; 9 bases are shared with TRBD2. The CDR3 has 15 residues. The V gene's germline CDR1 is MNHEY and CDR2 SVGEGT. V shed 6 bases, J shed 1 base, and the junction held 3 bases outside the gene matches. CDR3 coding DNA: TGTGCCAGCAGCCAGACTAGCGGGAACACCGGGGAGCTGTTTTTT. It is translated as CASSQTSGNTGELFF.

J is TRBJ1-6 and V is TRBV30; TRBD1 is a possible D gene (6 bases). CDR1 GTSNPN and CDR2 SVGIG come from the germline V gene (reference sequence). The CDR3 consists of 11 residues. V was clipped by 1 base and J by 13 bases, with 8 bases between them. CDR3 sequence: CAWSGGQPLHF. CDR3 sequence (DNA): TGTGCCTGGAGTGGCGGACAGCCCCTCCACTTT.

The chain recombines TRBV6-5 with TRBJ1-4; maybe TRBD1 (6 bases). Trimming stripped 5 bases from V and 10 bases from J, with 14 bases between. From germline, CDR1 is MNHEY and CDR2 SVGAGI. The CDR3 spans 13 residues. Written as DNA, the CDR3 is TGTGCCAGCAGTCGGGGCGAAGGGGGAAAACTGTTTTTT. It is translated as CASSRGEGGKLFF.

This clone was observed once. The gene calls are TRBV28 and TRBJ1-5; no firm D call. V shed 3 bases and J shed 3 bases, with 3 bases lying between them. The CDR3 loop spans 12 amino acids. Germline values: CDR1 MDHEN, CDR2 SYDVKM. This chain's CDR3 is CASSFLNQPQHF. The CDR3 DNA reads TGTGCCAGCAGTTTCCTCAATCAGCCCCAGCATTTT. Supplemented by reference TRBV28 and TRBJ1-5, the full variable domain reads DVKVTQSSRYLVKRTGEKVFLECVQDMDHENMFWYRQDPGLGLRLIYFSYDVKMKEKGDIPEGYSVSREKKERFSLILESASTNQTSMYLCASSFLNQPQHFGDGTRLSIL.

The chain joins TRBV5-1 to TRBJ1-6; the D gene is possibly TRBD1 (5 bases). The CDR3 covers 16 residues. V was clipped by 0 bases and J by 6 bases, with 13 bases between them. Germline V gene lookup returns CDR1 SGHRS and CDR2 YFSETQ. CDR3 bases: TGCGCCAGCAGCTTGGATGCAGGGCGCCTTAATTCACCCCTCCACTTT. Translating it yields CASSLDAGRLNSPLHF.

The J gene is TRBJ1-5, the V gene TRBV28; D gene unclear. V lost 4 bases, J lost 4 bases, and 5 bases lay in between. Germline assignment: CDR1 MDHEN and CDR2 SYDVKM. CDR3 length: 12 amino acids. CDR3 amino acids: CASSSYNQPQHF. The DNA for the CDR3 is TGTGCCAGCAGTTCCTATAATCAGCCCCAGCATTTT.

This clone was seen only once. The chain recombines TRBV2 with TRBJ2-1, with 12 bases lining up with TRBD2. V shed 6 bases, J shed 3 bases, and the junction held 3 bases outside the gene matches. The CDR3 has 15 residues. Per the germline V gene, CDR1 is SNHLY and CDR2 is FYNNEI. CDR3 loop: CASSLGLAGYNEQFF. As DNA, the CDR3 is TGTGCCAGCAGCTTGGGACTAGCGGGCTACAATGAGCAGTTCTTC.

J is TRBJ1-1 and V is TRBV6-1; D remains ambiguous. CDR3 length: 14 residues. Germline CDR1 is MNHNS and CDR2 is SASEGT. Trimming pared 5 bases from V and 1 base from J, leaving 11 bases between. This chain's CDR3 is CASSFDMPNTEAFF. The CDR3 DNA reads as TGTGCCAGCAGTTTCGACATGCCGAACACTGAAGCTTTCTTT.

This chain uses TRBV28 with TRBJ1-1, with D maybe TRBD1 (6 bases). Trimming removed 6 bases from V and 4 bases from J, with 15 bases in between. The germline V gene has CDR1 MDHEN and CDR2 SYDVKM. This CDR3 is built from 14 residues. CDR3 region: CASRDFRGGTEAFF. As DNA, the CDR3 is TGTGCCAGCAGGGACTTTAGGGGGGGCACTGAAGCTTTCTTT.

Concerning this clone: A read error is likely, as this CDR3 ends without the conserved phenylalanine or tryptophan. It is unclear where the CDR3 begins or ends on the DNA, so no DNA is shown, and the CDR3 is as TCRdb lists it. The chain links TRBV5-7 to TRBJ1-2. TRBV5-7 is assigned to the ORF class and has an uncertain function. From its first to its last residue, the CDR3 has 10 amino acids. The CDR3 loop is CASSLSVRDL.